These 5 T cell receptor beta chains came from one sample sequenced in a study of blood T cells in healthy people across ages (dated by TCRdb to 2013 to 2016). Libraries were made using 5' RACE. TCRdb names Illumina HiSeq 2500 as the instrument used. A second PCR of about 7 to 12 cycles was run with a J-beta primer mix and a sample-barcoded 5' primer. TCRdb trimmed the raw reads at Q25, called clones with MiXCR and kept productive beta chains. Entries that share a CDR3 protein sequence are merged under the most common genes and DNA. The sample has 1,100,000 or so distinct CDR3 sequences on record, more than 35% of them singletons. Of the sample, around 18% falls within the top ten clones. Specimen: blood. Every receptor here comes from a woman aged 55-69 years in good health.

The chain carries TRBV7-9 and TRBJ1-1; D gene uncertain. V was trimmed by 2 bases and J by 10 bases, leaving 11 bases between them. The CDR3 covers 12 residues. Germline loops: CDR1 SEHNR, CDR2 FQNEAQ (reference sequence). CDR3 DNA sequence: TGTGCCAGCAGCTTACTCCAAGAAAGAGCTTTCTTT. Translated, it gives CASSLLQERAFF.

The chain links TRBV14 to TRBJ2-1; 9 nucleotides line up with TRBD2. Germline-derived CDR1 and CDR2 are SGHDN and FVKESK. V shed 4 bases and J 6 bases; nucleotides not matched to a gene: 7. This CDR3 has 15 amino acids. CDR3 coding DNA: TGTGCCAGCAGCCCGAGACGAGCGGGAGGCAATGAGCAGTTCTTC. This gives the protein CASSPRRAGGNEQFF.

Concerning this clonotype itself: A much more abundant neighbour one base away suggests this may be a read error. This chain links TRBV5-1 with TRBJ2-1; 8 nucleotides align to TRBD2. This CDR3 is 19 amino acids long. Germline V gives CDR1 SGHRS, CDR2 YFSETQ. J gave up 7 bases and V 4 bases, and 22 bases lay outside the gene matches. The CDR3 coding sequence is TGCGCCAGCAGCCCAAACGTTTTGCGTAGCGGGATCGAGGGGAATGAGCAGTTCTTC. Translating gives CASSPNVLRSGIEGNEQFF.

This clonotype was counted a few times. V gene TRBV5-1 combines with J gene TRBJ2-5, with 14 bases fitting TRBD2. The CDR3 consists of 15 residues. CDR1 and CDR2 from the germline V gene are SGHRS and YFSETQ. With V trimmed by 4 bases and J by 4 bases, 3 bases remained unmatched. CDR3 nucleotides: TGCGCCAGCAGCCAAGGGACTAGCGGGGGAGAGACCCAGTACTTC. Translating gives CASSQGTSGGETQYF.

The rearrangement links TRBV20-1 to TRBJ2-1, with 8 bases identical to TRBD2. J lost 7 bases, V lost 8 bases, and 16 bases had no gene match. Germline V gives CDR1 DFQATT, CDR2 SNEGSKA (reference sequence). This CDR3 has 15 residues. The CDR3 sequence is CSLADSGTRGNEQFF. The CDR3 DNA is TGCAGTCTTGCCGATAGCGGGACCCGCGGAAATGAGCAGTTCTTC.